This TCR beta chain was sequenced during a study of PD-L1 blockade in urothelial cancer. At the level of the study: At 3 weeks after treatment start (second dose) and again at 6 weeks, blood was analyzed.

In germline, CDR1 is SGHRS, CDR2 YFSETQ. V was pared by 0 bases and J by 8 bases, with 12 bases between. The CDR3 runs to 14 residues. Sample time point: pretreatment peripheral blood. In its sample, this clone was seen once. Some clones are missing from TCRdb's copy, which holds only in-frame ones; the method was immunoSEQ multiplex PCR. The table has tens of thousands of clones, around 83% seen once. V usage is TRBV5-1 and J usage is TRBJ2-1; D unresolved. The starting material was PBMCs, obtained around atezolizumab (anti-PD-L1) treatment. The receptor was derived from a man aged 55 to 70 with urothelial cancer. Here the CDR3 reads CASSLEVLPDEQFF. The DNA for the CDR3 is TGCGCCAGCAGCTTGGAAGTACTACCCGATGAGCAGTTCTTC. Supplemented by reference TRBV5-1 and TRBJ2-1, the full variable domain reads KAGVTQTPRYLIKTRGQQVTLSCSPISGHRSVSWYQQTPGQGLQFLFEYFSETQRNKGNFPGRFSGRQFSNSRSEMNVSTLELGDSALYLCASSLEVLPDEQFFGPGTRLTVL.